The rows below give T cell receptor beta chains drawn from one sample of a study of cytomegalovirus exposure and HLA in healthy donors. Using immunoSEQ multiplex PCR, the repertoire was profiled, and TCRdb retains in-frame clones only, with some absent. The repertoire holds around 120,000 clones, with approximately 85% as singletons. The sample consisted of PBMCs. The receptors originated from a male donor in good health and CMV-seropositive. The CDR3 runs from the conserved cysteine through the conserved F or W. Each record gives: CDR3 protein, CDR3 DNA, D gene, J gene, V gene, clone size. D genes are given only for firm matches. For some rows the clone size is stated as once, few or many, or as a class when expanded; others skip it.

CASGQGPYGYTF	TGTGCCTCCGGACAGGGCCCCTATGGCTACACCTTC	TRBD1	TRBJ1-2	TRBV7-2	once
CASRTDKPPPVF	TGCGCCAGCCGGACTGATAAACCGCCCCCGGTCTTC	.	TRBJ2-1	TRBV5-1	.
CASSLAGGGSSYNEQFF	TGTGCCAGCAGCTTAGCAGGCGGGGGGAGCTCCTACAATGAGCAGTTCTTC	TRBD2	TRBJ2-1	TRBV7-8	.
CASSFTTSGNNEQFF	TGTGCCAGCAGTTTTACGACTAGCGGAAACAATGAGCAGTTCTTC	TRBD2	TRBJ2-1	TRBV28	.
CASSLEGLAGGSAETQYF	TGTGCCAGCAGCCTGGAGGGACTAGCGGGAGGTTCGGCAGAGACCCAGTACTTC	TRBD2	TRBJ2-5	TRBV5-6	.
CASSHRKGRGRTEAFF	TGTGCCAGCAGCCATCGAAAGGGCAGGGGTAGGACTGAAGCTTTCTTT	.	TRBJ1-1	TRBV5-8	.
CAWSLDYEQYF	TGTGCCTGGAGTTTAGACTACGAGCAGTACTTC	.	TRBJ2-7	TRBV30	.
CAWTGGAGARGSTDTQYF	TGTGCCTGGACGGGAGGTGCGGGAGCGAGAGGGAGCACAGATACGCAGTATTTT	TRBD2	TRBJ2-3	TRBV30	.
CASSPGLGNGELFF	TGTGCCAGCAGCCCAGGACTGGGGAACGGGGAGCTGTTTTTT	.	TRBJ2-2	TRBV14	.
CAWSGHPNTEAFF	TGTGCCTGGAGTGGACACCCAAACACTGAAGCTTTCTTT	.	TRBJ1-1	TRBV30	once
CASSSIAGADEQFF	TGTGCCAGCAGTTCCATAGCGGGGGCCGATGAGCAGTTCTTC	TRBD2	TRBJ2-1	TRBV28	.
CASSGTSGSYEQYF	TGTGCCAGCAGCGGGACTAGCGGATCCTACGAGCAGTACTTC	TRBD2	TRBJ2-7	TRBV28	.
CASSFDRGNSPLHF	TGCGCCAGCAGCTTTGACAGGGGTAATTCACCCCTCCACTTT	TRBD1	TRBJ1-6	TRBV5-1	.
CASSQEEDRGNEQFF	TGTGCCAGCAGCCAAGAGGAAGACAGGGGAAATGAGCAGTTCTTC	TRBD1	TRBJ2-1	TRBV4-2	.
CASSNLGRGLERLHF	TGTGCCAGTAGCAACCTTGGGCGGGGGCTTGAGAGGTTGCATTTT	.	TRBJ1-5	TRBV19	.
CASSYSSRVNYGYTF	TGTGCCAGCAGTTACTCGAGTCGGGTTAACTATGGCTACACCTTC	.	TRBJ1-2	TRBV6-5	.
CASSRAGKDKEQYF	TGTGCCAGCAGCCGGGCCGGGAAGGATAAGGAGCAGTACTTC	.	TRBJ2-7	TRBV28	once
CATSGRWAQETQYF	TGTGCCACCAGCGGCCGATGGGCCCAAGAGACCCAGTACTTC	.	TRBJ2-5	TRBV15	.
CASSFGTGGTEAFF	TGCGCCAGCAGCTTCGGGACAGGGGGCACTGAAGCTTTCTTT	TRBD1	TRBJ1-1	TRBV5-1	.
CASSLVGPTDTQYF	TGCGCCAGCAGCTTGGTGGGGCCCACAGATACGCAGTATTTT	.	TRBJ2-3	TRBV5-1	.
CASSAVTRRKSMNTEAFF	TGTGCCAGCAGTGCCGTGACCCGGAGGAAAAGTATGAACACTGAAGCTTTCTTT	.	TRBJ1-1	TRBV6-4	.
CSVEGTAYEQYF	TGCAGCGTTGAAGGGACAGCCTACGAGCAGTACTTC	.	TRBJ2-7	TRBV29-1	.
CASSRLAGGGGETQYF	TGTGCCAGCAGTCGCCTGGCGGGGGGGGGAGGGGAGACCCAGTACTTC	TRBD2	TRBJ2-5	TRBV5-6	.